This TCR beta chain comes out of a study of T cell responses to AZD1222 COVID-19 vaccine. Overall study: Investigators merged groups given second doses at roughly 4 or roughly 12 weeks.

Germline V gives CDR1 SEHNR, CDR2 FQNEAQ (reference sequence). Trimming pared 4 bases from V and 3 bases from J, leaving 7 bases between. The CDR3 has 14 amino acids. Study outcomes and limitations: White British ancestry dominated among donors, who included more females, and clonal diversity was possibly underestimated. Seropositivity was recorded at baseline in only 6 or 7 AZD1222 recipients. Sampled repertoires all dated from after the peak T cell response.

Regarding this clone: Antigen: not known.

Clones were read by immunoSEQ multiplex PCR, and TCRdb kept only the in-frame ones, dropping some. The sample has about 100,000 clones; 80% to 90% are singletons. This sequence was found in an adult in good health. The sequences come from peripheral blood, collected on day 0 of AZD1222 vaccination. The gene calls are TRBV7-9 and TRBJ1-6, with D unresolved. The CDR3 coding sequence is TGTGCCAGCAGCTCAGGACTCTATAATTCACCCCTCCACTTT. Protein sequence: CASSSGLYNSPLHF. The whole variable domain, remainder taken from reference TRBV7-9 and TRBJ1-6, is DTGVSQNPRHKITKRGQNVTFRCDPISEHNRLYWYRQTLGQGPEFLTYFQNEAQLEKSRLLSDRFSAERPKGSFSTLEIQRTEQGDSAMYLCASSSGLYNSPLHFGNGTRLTVT.